The next 17 T cell receptor beta chains were all read from a single sample in a study of shared clonotypes between healthy human individuals. The table came from immunoSEQ multiplex PCR; TCRdb's copy has only in-frame clones and leaves some out. This table has about 2,200,000 clones, under 95% appearing once. It was CD45RO-negative cells, positively selected for CCR7, that made up naive CD8 cells, with terminally differentiated effector memory CD45RA+ cells excluded. The sample comprised naive CD8+ T cells from PBMCs. The receptor source for this set is a man aged 18 to 29 in good health. Some clones in this sample may be carry-over from other donors' samples.

The rearrangement joins TRBV7-3 to TRBJ2-5; TRBD2 agrees at 11 bases. Germline trimming cut 1 base from V and 1 base from J; bases unmatched to any gene: 14. The germline CDR1 and CDR2 sequences are SGHTA and FQGTGA. This CDR3 region has 20 residues. CDR3 DNA: TGTGCCAGCAGCTTAAATGGAGACAGCAGACTAGCGGGGTTCCAAGAGACCCAGTACTTC. This translates into CASSLNGDSRLAGFQETQYF.

Notes on this clone: The sample has other DNA sequences that encode this CDR3 too. This chain joins TRBV15 and TRBJ2-7; 8 positions agree with TRBD1. Germline lookup yields CDR1 LNHNV and CDR2 YYDKDF (reference sequence). The CDR3 contains 14 residues. V shed 3 bases and J 0 bases; nucleotides not matched to a gene: 1. The CDR3 bases are TGTGCCACCAGCAGTGGACAGGGCTCCTACGAGCAGTACTTC. Residues: CATSSGQGSYEQYF.

The chain carries TRBV7-9 and TRBJ1-4; D is undetermined. Germline assignment: CDR1 SEHNR and CDR2 FQNEAQ (reference sequence). Trimming cost V 5 bases and J 0 bases, with 13 bases left between them. The CDR3 totals 16 residues. CDR3 sequence: CASSLTGLATNEKLFF. The CDR3 DNA follows: TGTGCCAGCAGCCTCACCGGGCTAGCAACTAATGAAAAACTGTTTTTT.

This rearrangement joins TRBV30 to TRBJ2-1; the D is unclear. Germline V gives CDR1 GTSNPN, CDR2 SVGIG (reference sequence). The CDR3 runs to 13 residues. V was pared by 1 base and J by 0 bases, with 4 bases between. The CDR3 loop is CAWSAGSYNEQFF. The CDR3 DNA sequence: TGTGCCTGGAGTGCAGGCTCCTACAATGAGCAGTTCTTC.

The chain links TRBV10-2 to TRBJ2-2; D gene unclear. The CDR3 runs to 13 residues. The V gene lost 4 bases and the J gene lost 6 bases, with 9 bases spanning the gap. CDR1 is WSHSY and CDR2 is SAAADI in the germline V gene. In nucleotides, the CDR3 is TGCGCCAGCAGTGTAGGTGGCGCCGGGGAGCTGTTTTTT. It codes for CASSVGGAGELFF.

The rearrangement links TRBV7-9 to TRBJ2-5; possible D gene TRBD2, 5 bases. Germline lookup yields CDR1 SEHNR and CDR2 FQNEAQ (reference sequence). Trimming removed 2 bases at V and 4 bases at J, with 17 bases between. The CDR3 loop spans 16 amino acids. As DNA, the CDR3 is TGTGCCAGCAGCTTATTCGAGGGTGGGTATCGAGAGACCCAGTACTTC. Translating it yields CASSLFEGGYRETQYF.

The chain is built from TRBV27 and TRBJ2-1; TRBD2 agrees at 8 bases. J was trimmed by 4 bases and V by 0 bases; bases with no gene match: 8. CDR3 length: 17 residues. Germline CDR1 and CDR2: MNHEY and SMNVEV (reference sequence). The CDR3 region has the DNA TGTGCCAGCAGTTTATCCCTAGCGGGCGTCCCGTACAATGAGCAGTTCTTC. Translation gives CASSLSLAGVPYNEQFF.

The chain recombines TRBV14 with TRBJ1-2; weak D call: TRBD1 (6 bases). Germline V gives CDR1 SGHDN, CDR2 FVKESK. The CDR3 covers 13 residues. Deletions cut 2 bases from V and 8 bases from J, with 12 bases between. CDR3 bases: TGTGCCAGCAGCCAAACGACAGGCGAGGGCTACACCTTC. Amino acid sequence: CASSQTTGEGYTF.

In its sample, this clone was seen once. J is TRBJ2-7 and V is TRBV10-2, with TRBD1 matching 8 bases. The CDR3 contains 14 residues. Germline lookup yields CDR1 WSHSY and CDR2 SAAADI. V trimming: 5 bases; J trimming: 6 bases; junction bases outside the gene matches: 9. The CDR3: CASSTDRAKSEQYF. In nucleotides, the CDR3 is TGCGCCAGCAGTACGGACAGGGCGAAGTCCGAGCAGTACTTC.

The genes are TRBV5-1 and TRBJ2-5; TRBD1 matches 10 bases. Germline lookup yields CDR1 SGHRS and CDR2 YFSETQ. The CDR3 extends over 16 amino acids. V trimming: 4 bases; J trimming: 5 bases; junction bases outside the gene matches: 11. The CDR3 DNA reads as TGCGCCAGCAGCACCCTGACAGGGGGCGAGGGTGAGACCCAGTACTTC. It encodes CASSTLTGGEGETQYF.

This chain links TRBV27 with TRBJ2-1; no clear D. The CDR3 runs 12 residues. Trimming removed 10 bases from V and 2 bases from J, with 9 bases in between. The germline CDR1 and CDR2 sequences are MNHEY and SMNVEV (reference sequence). Written as DNA, the CDR3 is TGTGCCACCCGGGCAGCCTACAATGAGCAGTTCTTC. The encoded protein is CATRAAYNEQFF.

This chain joins TRBV5-1 and TRBJ1-5, with 7 positions matching TRBD1. Germline CDR1 SGHRS, CDR2 YFSETQ. The trim removed 4 bases at V and 6 bases at J, leaving 10 bases unmatched. The CDR3 consists of 15 residues. For the CDR3, the DNA is TGCGCCAGCAGCCCCGGGACAGATAACAGTCAGCCCCAGCATTTT. Translating it yields CASSPGTDNSQPQHF. Together with reference TRBV5-1 and TRBJ1-5, the CDR3 gives the full variable domain: KAGVTQTPRYLIKTRGQQVTLSCSPISGHRSVSWYQQTPGQGLQFLFEYFSETQRNKGNFPGRFSGRQFSNSRSEMNVSTLELGDSALYLCASSPGTDNSQPQHFGDGTRLSIL.

In this sample, this clone turned up once. The chain employs TRBV6-5 and TRBJ2-7; 8 bases are a match to TRBD2. The CDR3 has 14 amino acids. CDR1 and CDR2 from the germline V gene are MNHEY and SVGAGI. Trimming at V came to 3 bases and at J to 3 bases, leaving 4 bases not matched to a gene. The CDR3 bases are TGTGCCAGCAGTTATGCGGGAGGAATCTACGAGCAGTACTTC. It specifies CASSYAGGIYEQYF.

About this clone itself: Different DNA sequences within this sample yield the same CDR3. This chain uses TRBV11-2 with TRBJ2-4, with D unresolved. Trimming left V 1 base short and J 4 bases short, with 2 bases between. CDR1 SGHAT and CDR2 FQNNGV come from the germline V gene. This CDR3 comprises 12 residues. CDR3 nucleotide sequence: TGTGCCAGCAGCTTAGGGAAAAACATTCAGTACTTC. The encoded protein is CASSLGKNIQYF.

The rearrangement joins TRBV11-3 to TRBJ2-7; 9 bases match TRBD1. The trim removed 9 bases at V and 7 bases at J, leaving 10 bases unmatched. The germline CDR1 and CDR2 sequences are SGHNT and YENEEA. The CDR3 runs 13 residues. CDR3 loop: CASAGTGSGEQYF. The CDR3 nucleotides read TGTGCCAGTGCCGGGACAGGGTCGGGGGAGCAGTACTTC.

Only one count was recorded for this clone. This rearrangement joins TRBV15 to TRBJ2-7; a weak D match, TRBD1 (6 bases). The CDR3 has 17 amino acids. From germline, CDR1 is LNHNV and CDR2 YYDKDF (reference sequence). Trimming pared 3 bases from V and 3 bases from J, leaving 21 bases between. Here the CDR3 reads CATSSQARTEGIYEQYF. The CDR3 nucleotides read TGTGCCACCAGCAGCCAGGCAAGGACAGAGGGAATCTACGAGCAGTACTTC.

The chain is built from TRBV19 and TRBJ2-2; TRBD2 agrees at 10 bases. The V segment lost 6 bases and the J segment 6 bases; nucleotides outside the gene matches: 10. Germline CDR1 and CDR2: LNHDA and SQIVND (reference sequence). The length of the CDR3 is 16 residues. The CDR3 bases are TGTGCCAGTAGCCCGGGCAGCGGGAGGGCCGCCGGGGAGCTGTTTTTT. Its translation: CASSPGSGRAAGELFF.